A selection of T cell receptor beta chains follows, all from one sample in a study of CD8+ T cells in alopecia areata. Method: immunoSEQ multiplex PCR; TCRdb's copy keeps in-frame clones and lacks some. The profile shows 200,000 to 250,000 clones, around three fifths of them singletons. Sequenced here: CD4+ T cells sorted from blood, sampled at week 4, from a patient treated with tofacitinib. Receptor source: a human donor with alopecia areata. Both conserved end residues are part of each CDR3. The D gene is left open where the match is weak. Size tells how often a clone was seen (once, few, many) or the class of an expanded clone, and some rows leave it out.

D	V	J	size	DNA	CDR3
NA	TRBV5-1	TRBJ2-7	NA	TGCGCCAGCAGCTTGGGACAGAACTACGAGCAGTACTTC	CASSLGQNYEQYF
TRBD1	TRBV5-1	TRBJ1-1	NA	TGCGCCAGCAGCTTGGTTCCGGGACAGGGGAGCACTGAAGCTTTCTTT	CASSLVPGQGSTEAFF
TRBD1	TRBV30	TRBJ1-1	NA	TGTGCCTGGATGAGGACAGGGGGGGGCACTGAAGCTTTCTTT	CAWMRTGGGTEAFF
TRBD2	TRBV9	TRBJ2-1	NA	TGTGCCAGCAGCGTTGCCAACCCGGGACAGGGGTTTAAGGGACTAGCGGGGTGGGAGCAGTTCTTC	CASSVANPGQGFKGLAGWEQFF
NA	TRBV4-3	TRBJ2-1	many	TGCGCCAGCAGCCAAGATCAGGGATCATACAATGAGCAGTTCTTC	CASSQDQGSYNEQFF
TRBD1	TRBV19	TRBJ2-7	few	TGTGCCAGTAGTATTTCCACAGGGGGCCGACCCCACGAGCAGTACTTC	CASSISTGGRPHEQYF
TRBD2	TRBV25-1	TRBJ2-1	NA	TGTGCCAGCAGAGGGGCGGGGGGGCTCACTGAGCAGTTCTTC	CASRGAGGLTEQFF
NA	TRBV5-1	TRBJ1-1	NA	TGCGCCAGCAGTTTAGACACGAACACTGAAGCTTTCTTT	CASSLDTNTEAFF
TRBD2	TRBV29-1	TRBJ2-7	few	TGCAGCGTTGTTAAAGCGGTCGGGAGGGGCGAGCAGTACTTC	CSVVKAVGRGEQYF
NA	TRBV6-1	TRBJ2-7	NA	TGTGCCAGCAAGAGACCGGGAGCAACCTACGAGCAGTACTTC	CASKRPGATYEQYF
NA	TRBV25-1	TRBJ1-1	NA	TGTGCCAGCAGTGGAGGAGGGAACACTGAAGCTTTCTTT	CASSGGGNTEAFF
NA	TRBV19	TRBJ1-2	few	TGTGCCAGTAAGCAGGATCTGCCAGGCTACACCTTC	CASKQDLPGYTF
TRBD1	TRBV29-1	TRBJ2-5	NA	TGCAGCGTTGCGGAGGACAGGTGGAAAGAGACCCAGTACTTC	CSVAEDRWKETQYF
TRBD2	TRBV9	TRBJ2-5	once	TGTGCCAGCAGCGTAGATCCTAGCGGGGGGATAGGAGAGACCCAGTACTTC	CASSVDPSGGIGETQYF
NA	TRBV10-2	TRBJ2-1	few	TGCGCCAGCAGTGAGTCCTGGTCCCATGAGCAGTTCTTC	CASSESWSHEQFF
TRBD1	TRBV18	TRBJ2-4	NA	TGTGCCAGCTCACGGGGACAGGGGAACATTCAGTACTTC	CASSRGQGNIQYF
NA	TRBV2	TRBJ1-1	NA	TGTGCCAGCAGTGGGGCACGGAACACTGAAGCTTTCTTT	CASSGARNTEAFF
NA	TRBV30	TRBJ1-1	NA	TGTGCCTGGATTAAAGCTAACACTGAAGCTTTCTTT	CAWIKANTEAFF
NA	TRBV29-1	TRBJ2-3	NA	TGCAGCGTTGACAGCTCAGATACGCAGTATTTT	CSVDSSDTQYF
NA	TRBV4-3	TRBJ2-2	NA	TGCGCCAGCAGCCGCGTCTGGGGACCCACCGGGGAGCTGTTTTTT	CASSRVWGPTGELFF
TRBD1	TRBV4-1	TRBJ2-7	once	TGCGCCAGCACGCGAGTCCCGGGACAGACCTCCTACGAGCAGTACTTC	CASTRVPGQTSYEQYF
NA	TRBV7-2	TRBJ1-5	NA	TGTGCCAGCAGCTTAGTTGGTCCAGACACTCAGCCCCAGCATTTT	CASSLVGPDTQPQHF
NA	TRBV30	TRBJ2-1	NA	TGTGCCTGGAACAGGGACTACAATGAGCAGTTCTTC	CAWNRDYNEQFF
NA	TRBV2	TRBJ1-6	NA	TGTGCCAGCAGTGAAGCGCGCCGGGGTGCACCCCTCCACTTT	CASSEARRGAPLHF
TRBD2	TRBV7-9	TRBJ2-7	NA	TGTGCCAGCACCCAAGGGACTAGCGGGGTTGCCGAGCAGTACTTC	CASTQGTSGVAEQYF
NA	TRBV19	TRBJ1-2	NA	TGTGCCAGTAGTATCAGTCTGTCGACTAACTATGGCTACACCTTC	CASSISLSTNYGYTF
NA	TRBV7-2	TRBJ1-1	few	TGTGCCAGCAGCTTAACGCCGGCTTTGAACACTGAAGCTTTCTTT	CASSLTPALNTEAFF
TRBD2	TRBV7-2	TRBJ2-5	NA	TGTGCCAGCAGCCTACTAGCGGGGCAAGAGACCCAGTACTTC	CASSLLAGQETQYF
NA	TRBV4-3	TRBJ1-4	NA	TGCGCCAGCAGCAATACTCGCGCAACTAATGAAAAACTGTTTTTT	CASSNTRATNEKLFF
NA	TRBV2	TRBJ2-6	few	TGTGCCAGCAGTGAAACGAGGTCTGGGGCCAACGTCCTGACTTTC	CASSETRSGANVLTF
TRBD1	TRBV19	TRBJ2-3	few	TGTGCCAGTAGCTCTGGACAGGGGGGAACAGATACGCAGTATTTT	CASSSGQGGTDTQYF
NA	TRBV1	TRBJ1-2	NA	TGCACCAGCAGCTGCACAGACTATGGCTACACCTTC	CTSSCTDYGYTF
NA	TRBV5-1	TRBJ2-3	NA	TGCGCCAGCAGGGCATTCAGTAGCACAGATACGCAGTATTTT	CASRAFSSTDTQYF
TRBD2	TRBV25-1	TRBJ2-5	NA	TGTGCCAGTAGCGGGGGGGGTTCCGGAGAGACCCAGTACTTC	CASSGGGSGETQYF
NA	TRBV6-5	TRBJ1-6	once	TGTGCCAGCAGTTTGGGGGGGATAACCAATAATTCACCCCTCCACTTT	CASSLGGITNNSPLHF
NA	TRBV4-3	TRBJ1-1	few	TGCGCCAGCAGCCTCGAAGGGGGTGCTGAAGCTTTCTTT	CASSLEGGAEAFF
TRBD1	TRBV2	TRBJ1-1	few	TGTGCCAGCAGTGGTCGACAGGGGAACACTGAAGCTTTCTTT	CASSGRQGNTEAFF
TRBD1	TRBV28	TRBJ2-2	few	TGTGCCAGCCGGGACAGCAACACCGGGGAGCTGTTTTTT	CASRDSNTGELFF
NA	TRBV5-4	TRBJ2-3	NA	TGTGCCAGCAGCTTGGCGGGGGCAGATACGCAGTATTTT	CASSLAGADTQYF
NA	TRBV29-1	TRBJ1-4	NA	TGCAGCGTTGAAGAAGAGGGGTTCGCATGGAGAAAAAGACTGTTTTTT	CSVEEEGFAWRKRLFF
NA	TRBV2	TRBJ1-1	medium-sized	TGTGCCAGCAGCGTAGGGATGCCGAACACTGAAGCTTTCTTT	CASSVGMPNTEAFF
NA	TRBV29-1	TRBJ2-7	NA	TGCAGCGTGGGACACGGCTCCTACGAGCAGTACTTC	CSVGHGSYEQYF
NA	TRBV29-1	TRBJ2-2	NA	TGCAGCGTTCAGTTCACCGGGGAGCTGTTTTTT	CSVQFTGELFF
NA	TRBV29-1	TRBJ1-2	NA	TGCAGCGTTGAATCAGCGTTGGTTGATGGCTACACCTTC	CSVESALVDGYTF
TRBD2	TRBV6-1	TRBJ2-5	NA	TGTGCCATCAGGACTAGCCAAGAGACCCAGTACTTC	CAIRTSQETQYF
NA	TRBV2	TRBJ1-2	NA	TGTGCCAGCAGTGAATCTAGGGTCTACACCTTC	CASSESRVYTF
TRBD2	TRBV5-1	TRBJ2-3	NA	TGCGCCAGCAGCGCAGCGGGGGGGGCAGATACGCAGTATTTT	CASSAAGGADTQYF
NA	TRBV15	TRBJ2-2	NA	TGTGCCACCAGCAGAGGTGGGCAGAGCACCGGGGAGCTGTTTTTT	CATSRGGQSTGELFF
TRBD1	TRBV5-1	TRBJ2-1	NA	TGCGCCAGCAGCTTGGCCCGCAGGAACCGGGACAGGGCTCGCAATGAGCAGTTCTTC	CASSLARRNRDRARNEQFF
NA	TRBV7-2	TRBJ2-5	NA	TGTGCCAGCAGCCAGAGATACCAAGAGACCCAGTACTTC	CASSQRYQETQYF